The 32 T cell receptor beta chains below come from one sample, sequenced in a study of cytomegalovirus exposure and HLA in healthy donors. In the PCR, 60 Vbeta and 13 Jbeta primers were used. Here immunoSEQ multiplex PCR was the method, and the copy in TCRdb shows in-frame clones only, minus some. The sample shows 90,000 to 100,000 clones, over 75% of them seen only once. The sequencing input was PBMCs. These receptors were obtained from a man aged 18 to 29 in good health and CMV-seronegative.

This chain links TRBV6-1 with TRBJ2-7; D gene uncertain. Germline loops: CDR1 MNHNS, CDR2 SASEGT. CDR3 length: 13 amino acids. With 4 bases removed from V and 7 bases from J, the gap between germline ends came to 14 bases. CDR3 region: CASSGQVRWEQYF. The DNA of the CDR3 is TGTGCCAGCAGTGGGCAGGTTCGCTGGGAGCAGTACTTC.

The chain uses TRBV5-1 and TRBJ1-1, with D perhaps matching TRBD1 (5 bases). This CDR3 comprises 14 residues. Trimming left V 4 bases short and J 0 bases short, with 10 bases between. CDR1 SGHRS and CDR2 YFSETQ come from the germline V gene. The CDR3 here is CASSLSGMNTEAFF. As DNA, the CDR3 is TGCGCCAGCAGCCTATCAGGGATGAACACTGAAGCTTTCTTT.

In DNA, the CDR3 is TGTGCCAGCAGTTACTCGATATTGGGGGGGAACACTGAAGCTTTCTTT. Amino acids: CASSYSILGGNTEAFF. The V call is TRBV6-5, the J call TRBJ1-1, with D maybe TRBD1 (5 bases). The germline V and J ends were trimmed by 0 bases and 1 base, with 12 bases remaining between them. Germline assignment: CDR1 MNHEY and CDR2 SVGAGI. The CDR3 is 16 amino acids.

The chain has TRBV4-1 and TRBJ2-4, with 11 bases lining up with TRBD2. V shed 7 bases and J 6 bases; nucleotides not matched to a gene: 8. The CDR3 length is 15 residues. The germline V gene encodes CDR1 MGHRA and CDR2 YSYEKL. The CDR3 nucleotides are TGCGCCAGCAAGAGGCTAGCGGGGGGTCGAAACATTCAGTACTTC. Its protein is CASKRLAGGRNIQYF.

The gene calls are TRBV10-2 and TRBJ2-3, with 11 nucleotides matching TRBD2. The CDR3 has 16 residues. Trimming removed 8 bases from V and 1 base from J; junction bases left unmatched: 8. Germline V gene data show CDR1 as WSHSY and CDR2 as SAAADI. The CDR3 is CASGLAGGYGTDTQYF. DNA of the CDR3: TGCGCCAGCGGATTAGCGGGGGGGTATGGCACAGATACGCAGTATTTT.

A word on this clone: An end of the junction does not agree with germline; a read error may underlie this. V and J are TRBV28 and TRBJ1-5; the D gene is possibly TRBD1 (6 bases). Germline V lookup: CDR1 MDHEN, CDR2 SYDVKM. The CDR3 runs 13 residues. CDR3: CAGSFSGDQPQHF. CDR3 coding DNA: TGTGCCGGCAGTTTTTCAGGGGATCAGCCCCAGCATTTT.

The chain carries TRBV5-6 and TRBJ2-7, with TRBD2 identical over 8 bases. CDR1 is SGHDT, CDR2 YYEEEE, per germline. Trimming cost V 6 bases and J 1 base; bases outside gene matches: 12. CDR3 size: 16 residues. Here the CDR3 DNA reads TGTGCCAGCACCCCTTTCATCGGGGGGGGGTCCTACGAGCAGTACTTC. Its protein product is CASTPFIGGGSYEQYF.

The V call is TRBV30, the J call TRBJ1-5, with 9 bases lining up with TRBD1. This CDR3 spans 19 amino acids. Trimming at V came to 0 bases and at J to 3 bases, leaving 15 bases not matched to a gene. Germline V gene lookup returns CDR1 GTSNPN and CDR2 SVGIG (reference sequence). The CDR3 DNA follows: TGTGCCTGGAGTGTAGGGTACAGGGGGCAGGGGTACCCCAATCAGCCCCAGCATTTT. Amino acid sequence: CAWSVGYRGQGYPNQPQHF.

This chain connects TRBV27 to TRBJ2-1, with TRBD2 identical over 11 bases. Trimming at V came to 7 bases and at J to 14 bases, leaving 22 bases not matched to a gene. Germline V gene lookup returns CDR1 MNHEY and CDR2 SMNVEV (reference sequence). The CDR3 has 17 amino acids. The CDR3 spells CASIGWIAGGDVGRKFF. CDR3 nucleotide sequence: TGTGCCAGCATCGGGTGGATAGCGGGGGGGGACGTAGGGAGGAAGTTCTTC.

V usage is TRBV5-8 and J usage is TRBJ1-1; 8 bases line up with TRBD1. With V trimmed by 2 bases and J by 6 bases, 9 bases remained unmatched. The CDR3 spans 15 residues. Germline values: CDR1 SGHTS, CDR2 YDEGEE. The CDR3 region has the DNA TGTGCCAGCAGCTTAGTTACACAGGGGGTCGCTGAAGCTTTCTTT. It yields the protein CASSLVTQGVAEAFF.

The V and J genes are TRBV5-1 and TRBJ2-5; 10 bases agree with TRBD1. The CDR3 is made up of 14 amino acids. CDR1 and CDR2 (germline): SGHRS, YFSETQ. The V gene end was trimmed by 5 bases and the J gene end by 5 bases; junction bases not matched to a gene: 6. This CDR3 reads CASRTGTGVETQYF. DNA for the CDR3: TGCGCCAGCAGGACCGGGACAGGGGTTGAGACCCAGTACTTC.

V gene TRBV29-1 combines with J gene TRBJ2-7; D is unresolved. Trimming stripped 0 bases from V and 3 bases from J, with 15 bases between. This CDR3 is built from 15 residues. The germline CDR1 and CDR2 sequences are SQVTM and ANQGSEA. The CDR3, as DNA: TGCAGCGTTGAAGATAGAGGCTCTTCCCGCTACGAGCAGTACTTC. It translates to CSVEDRGSSRYEQYF.

This clone was recorded only once. The chain links TRBV6-5 to TRBJ2-7; 8 nucleotides match TRBD1. The CDR3 totals 15 residues. CDR1 and CDR2 from the germline V gene are MNHEY and SVGAGI. Unmatched junction bases numbered 12, after V lost 4 bases and J lost 7 bases. The CDR3 DNA reads as TGTGCCAGCAGTTCAATCCCGGGACAGGTGGGGGAGCAGTACTTC. As protein: CASSSIPGQVGEQYF.

The chain uses TRBV18 and TRBJ1-1, with unresolved D. Between the trimmed V and J ends, which lost 8 bases and 0 bases, there was a span of 10 bases. Per the germline V gene, CDR1 is KGHSH and CDR2 is LQKENI. There are 13 residues in the CDR3. The DNA of the CDR3 is TGTGCCAGCACACTCGGTCTGAACACTGAAGCTTTCTTT. Translating it yields CASTLGLNTEAFF.

V usage is TRBV4-1 and J usage is TRBJ1-5, with D maybe TRBD1 (6 bases). CDR1 and CDR2 (germline): MGHRA, YSYEKL. CDR3 length: 16 amino acids. The ends were cut back, 1 base at V and 2 bases at J, with 12 bases in the middle. The CDR3 DNA reads TGCGCCAGCAGCCAAGTTCTGGGGGCCGGCAATCAGCCCCAGCATTTT. It codes for CASSQVLGAGNQPQHF.

In its sample, this clone was seen a few times. This chain connects TRBV10-3 to TRBJ2-1; TRBD1 matches at 11 bases. Germline V lookup: CDR1 ENHRY, CDR2 SYGVKD. The CDR3 runs to 15 residues. Trimming cost V 4 bases and J 9 bases; bases outside gene matches: 8. Here the CDR3 reads CAISVGTGGGGEQFF. For the CDR3, the DNA is TGTGCCATCAGTGTTGGGACAGGGGGTGGCGGTGAGCAGTTCTTC.

The rearrangement uses TRBV30 and TRBJ2-1, with D maybe TRBD1 (6 bases). V was cut by 3 bases and J by 4 bases, with 22 bases left in between. The CDR3 totals 17 residues. From germline, CDR1 is GTSNPN and CDR2 SVGIG (reference sequence). The CDR3 nucleotides read TGTGCCTGGAGCCACAAGGTGGGGCTAGGGGGTTACAATGAGCAGTTCTTC. It translates to CAWSHKVGLGGYNEQFF.

This rearrangement joins TRBV6-6 to TRBJ1-2; the D gene is possibly TRBD1 (6 bases). V was pared by 6 bases and J by 5 bases, with 16 bases between. The CDR3 runs 14 residues. Germline V gives CDR1 MNHNY, CDR2 SVGAGI (reference sequence). The CDR3 DNA follows: TGTGCCAGCAGCCCACAGGGTGAGGGGTATGGCTACACCTTC. It yields the protein CASSPQGEGYGYTF.

This sequence joins TRBV4-2 and TRBJ2-2; the D gene is possibly TRBD1 (6 bases). The V end lost 0 bases, the J end lost 7 bases, and 12 bases lay between the germline ends. Looked up from germline, CDR1 is LGHNA and CDR2 is YNFKEQ. The CDR3 has 15 amino acids. The CDR3 reads CASSQDRGRVGELFF. The CDR3 DNA sequence: TGTGCCAGCAGCCAAGACAGGGGCAGGGTCGGGGAGCTGTTTTTT.

The chain carries TRBV4-2 and TRBJ2-2, with a weak D call TRBD2 (7 bases). Trimming left V 0 bases short and J 6 bases short, with 20 bases between. The CDR3 is 18 residues long. The V gene's germline CDR1 is LGHNA and CDR2 YNFKEQ. The CDR3 here is CASSQDSFTGGGPGELFF. The CDR3 DNA is TGTGCCAGCAGCCAAGATTCATTTACGGGGGGCGGTCCCGGGGAGCTGTTTTTT.

V usage is TRBV7-9 and J usage is TRBJ1-1; TRBD1 aligns across 7 bases. Germline V lookup: CDR1 SEHNR, CDR2 FQNEAQ (reference sequence). This CDR3 spans 14 amino acids. With V trimmed by 5 bases and J by 5 bases, 8 bases remained unmatched. CDR3 amino acids: CASSRGQVVTEAFF. For the CDR3, the DNA is TGTGCCAGCAGCCGAGGACAGGTTGTGACTGAAGCTTTCTTT.

The chain has TRBV5-6 and TRBJ1-1; D perhaps matches TRBD1 (6 bases). CDR3 length equals 16 residues. Trimming removed 8 bases at V and 4 bases at J, with 24 bases between. Germline CDR1 reads SGHDT; CDR2 reads YYEEEE. The CDR3 nucleotides read TGTGCCAGTTTACTCCTTACCGGGGACATCCCCACTGAAGCTTTCTTT. This codes for CASLLLTGDIPTEAFF.

The chain carries TRBV5-1 and TRBJ2-5; 12 nucleotides match TRBD2. The J segment lost 1 base and the V segment lost 0 bases, leaving 1 base of the junction unmatched. CDR1 is SGHRS and CDR2 is YFSETQ in the germline V gene. CDR3 length equals 16 residues. The CDR3 DNA reads as TGCGCCAGCAGCTTGGGACTAGCGGGGGTCCAAGAGACCCAGTACTTC. It translates to CASSLGLAGVQETQYF.

CDR3: CASSLGDREGYTF. The CDR3, as DNA: TGTGCCAGCAGCTTAGGGGACAGGGAGGGCTACACCTTC. The V call is TRBV5-6, the J call TRBJ1-2; 9 bases agree with TRBD1. J lost 8 bases, V lost 2 bases, and 4 bases had no gene match. Germline CDR1 and CDR2: SGHDT and YYEEEE. CDR3 size: 13 residues.

This chain uses TRBV5-1 with TRBJ1-5, with D possibly matching TRBD1 (6 bases). The CDR3 totals 14 residues. V was shortened by 0 bases and J by 3 bases, with 7 bases between the two germline ends. The germline CDR1 and CDR2 sequences are SGHRS and YFSETQ. The CDR3 DNA sequence: TGCGCCAGCAGCTTGGCAGGGGCCAATCAGCCCCAGCATTTT. Its translation is CASSLAGANQPQHF.

This sequence joins TRBV14 and TRBJ1-2, with TRBD1 matching over 7 bases. Germline V gene sequence: CDR1 SGHDN, CDR2 FVKESK. Losses at the gene ends were 4 bases for V and 3 bases for J; bases not matched to a gene: 8. The CDR3 runs to 15 residues. The CDR3 DNA reads as TGTGCCAGCAGCCTCGGGACAGTCCGGGACTATGGCTACACCTTC. Protein sequence: CASSLGTVRDYGYTF. The whole variable domain, filled in from reference TRBV14 and TRBJ1-2, reads EAGVTQFPSHSVIEKGQTVTLRCDPISGHDNLYWYRRVMGKEIKFLLHFVKESKQDESGMPNNRFLAERTGGTYSTLKVQPAELEDSGVYFCASSLGTVRDYGYTFGSGTRLTVV.

The rearrangement links TRBV30 to TRBJ2-3; TRBD2 matches at 9 bases. V lost 5 bases to trimming and J lost 4 bases; unmatched junction nucleotides: 7. This CDR3 region has 14 residues. Germline assignment: CDR1 GTSNPN and CDR2 SVGIG (reference sequence). CDR3 protein: CAWGLIAGADTQYF. CDR3 coding DNA: TGTGCCTGGGGGCTTATAGCGGGGGCAGATACGCAGTATTTT.

The rearrangement uses TRBV7-9 and TRBJ1-1; D gene ambiguous. Germline CDR1 reads SEHNR; CDR2 reads FQNEAQ (reference sequence). Trimming pared 5 bases from V and 5 bases from J, leaving 15 bases between. The CDR3 has 14 residues. The CDR3 bases are TGTGCCAGCAGCCCATCGAGATCGAAGACTGAAGCTTTCTTT. Its protein product is CASSPSRSKTEAFF.

The V call is TRBV4-1, the J call TRBJ2-7, with TRBD1 as a possible D gene (5 bases). This CDR3 is built from 14 residues. V was trimmed by 0 bases and J by 8 bases, leaving 14 bases between them. CDR1 is MGHRA and CDR2 is YSYEKL in the germline V gene. The CDR3, as DNA: TGCGCCAGCAGCCAAGATGGGGCTCTAGGGAAGCAGTACTTC. Its protein is CASSQDGALGKQYF.

The CDR3 here is CASSFDSLNTEAFF. For the CDR3, the DNA is TGCGCCAGCAGCTTCGACAGCTTGAACACTGAAGCTTTCTTT. The rearrangement joins TRBV5-1 to TRBJ1-1, with D possibly being TRBD1 (5 bases). Trimming shortened V by 2 bases and J by 0 bases, and 8 bases separated the two germline ends. CDR1 and CDR2 from the germline V gene are SGHRS and YFSETQ. This CDR3 spans 14 amino acids.

As DNA, the CDR3 is TGTGCCAGTAGTACCCGACTTGGAGTAGCGGGGGGTCGAGATACGCAGTATTTT. Translation: CASSTRLGVAGGRDTQYF. The chain couples TRBV19 to TRBJ2-3; TRBD2 aligns across 10 bases. CDR1 LNHDA and CDR2 SQIVND come from the germline V gene (reference sequence). J lost 5 bases, V lost 4 bases, and 15 bases had no gene match. The length of the CDR3 is 18 residues.

The chain carries TRBV7-9 and TRBJ2-1, with TRBD2 identical over 8 bases. J was trimmed by 6 bases and V by 5 bases; bases with no gene match: 9. Germline values: CDR1 SEHNR, CDR2 FQNEAQ (reference sequence). The length of the CDR3 is 15 residues. CDR3 amino acids: CASSPMAGGTNEQFF. In DNA, the CDR3 is TGTGCCAGCAGCCCCATGGCGGGGGGAACCAATGAGCAGTTCTTC.